Detailed here is one T cell receptor (beta chain). What it recognizes is unknown. Trimming at V came to 4 bases and at J to 8 bases, leaving 5 bases not matched to a gene. Germline CDR1 is MNHEY and CDR2 is SMNVEV (reference sequence). The CDR3 covers 13 residues. The data derive from a study of shared clonotypes between healthy human individuals. Study at large: The people who gave samples were a couple of women and a few men aged 18 to 49.

Study results and limitations: Deeper or shallower sequencing was expected to change how clonotypes are shared among donors.

It was across several immunoSEQ plates that each subset's genomic DNA was evenly split. The method was immunoSEQ multiplex PCR; TCRdb's version includes in-frame clones alone and lacks a portion of them. The sample contains about 2.1 million clones, roughly 95% of which appear only once. Naive CD8 cells lacked CD45RO and underwent positive selection for CCR7, leaving out terminally differentiated effector memory CD45RA+ cells. Recent vaccinations or acute infections were absent in the healthy HIV-negative adult donors. This TCR came from a man aged 18 to 30 in good health. Some clones in this sample may be carry-over from other donors' samples. Sequencing used naive CD8+ T cells from PBMCs. This sequence joins TRBV27 and TRBJ2-1; 7 bases agree with TRBD2. CDR3 sequence (DNA): TGTGCCAGCAGTTACCTCCTAGCGGATGAGCAGTTCTTC. Protein: CASSYLLADEQFF.